A single sample gave rise to the 28 T cell receptor beta chains below, sequenced in a study of T cell responses to AZD1222 COVID-19 vaccine (dated by TCRdb to 2020 to 2022). The protocol used for the library was the immunoSEQ multiplex PCR assay. This immuneACCESS table, as held by TCRdb, lists in-frame sequences with V and J called but not all clones. Of the missing ones, under half trace to an unresolved V gene in checked studies; the others have no known cause. This sample has 120,000 or so clones in its table, and 92% of those were observed once. About 1.1% of the sample is in the top ten clones. The sample's time point, from its label and the paper: baseline before first vaccination. Sequencing used peripheral blood, obtained on day 0 of AZD1222 vaccination. These TCRs come from an adult in good health.

J is TRBJ2-6 and V is TRBV10-1, with a possible D match to TRBD2 (7 bases). The germline CDR1 and CDR2 sequences are WNHNN and SYGVQD (reference sequence). The CDR3 is 21 amino acids. Deletions cut 3 bases from V and 4 bases from J, with 28 bases between. The CDR3 reads CASSDLPFSEGEGSGANVLTF. Here the CDR3 DNA reads TGCGCCAGCAGTGACCTTCCCTTTTCGGAGGGGGAGGGTTCCGGGGCCAACGTCCTGACTTTC.

For this clone: Germline and junction disagree at one end, which may indicate a read error. V usage is TRBV14 and J usage is TRBJ1-2; a weak D match, TRBD1 (6 bases). Looked up from germline, CDR1 is SGHDN and CDR2 is FVKESK. This CDR3 is 12 amino acids long. The CDR3 nucleotides read TGTGCCAGCGGCCAGGGGAACTATGGCTACACCTTC. Its translation: CASGQGNYGYTF.

This sequence joins TRBV21-1 and TRBJ2-3; TRBD1 reflects the table's D call only, with no check against the DNA. TRBV21-1 has pseudogene status. This CDR3 is 14 amino acids long. CDR3 amino acids: CARKYRGDTDTQYF. The CDR3, as DNA: TGTGCCAGGAAATACAGGGGGGACACAGATACGCAGTATTTT.

V usage is TRBV29-1 and J usage is TRBJ2-1; 7 nucleotides match TRBD1. CDR3 size: 14 residues. Germline trimming cut 3 bases from V and 6 bases from J; bases unmatched to any gene: 8. The germline V gene has CDR1 SQVTM and CDR2 ANQGSEA. CDR3 coding DNA: TGCAGCGTTGAGAAGGGGGCGCAGGGCAATGAGCAGTTCTTC. Amino acid sequence: CSVEKGAQGNEQFF.

This clone was seen once. The CDR3 spells CASSRVRGPEDTQYF. The CDR3 coding sequence is TGTGCCAGCAGCCGCGTCAGGGGGCCGGAAGATACGCAGTATTTT. The rearrangement links TRBV4-2 to TRBJ2-3, with TRBD1 identical over 8 bases. V lost 4 bases and J lost 5; bases outside the gene matches: 8. The CDR3 has 15 residues. Looked up from germline, CDR1 is LGHNA and CDR2 is YNFKEQ.

The chain joins TRBV5-5 to TRBJ1-2, with D possibly being TRBD1 (6 bases). The CDR3 is made up of 12 amino acids. The V end was cut by 3 bases, the J end by 12 bases, with 15 bases between. Looked up from germline, CDR1 is SGHKS and CDR2 is YYEKEE (reference sequence). CDR3 bases: TGTGCCAGCAGCTCTGGGACACTCCGGGACACCTTC. This gives the protein CASSSGTLRDTF.

The chain uses TRBV7-9 and TRBJ2-7; TRBD2 might be the D (5 bases). This CDR3 has 13 residues. CDR1 is SEHNR, CDR2 FQNEAQ, per germline (reference sequence). V dropped 5 bases and J dropped 9 bases, with 17 bases sitting between them. The chain's CDR3 is CASSQGGSLGQYF. CDR3 DNA sequence: TGTGCCAGCAGCCAAGGCGGGTCTCTGGGGCAGTACTTC.

This chain joins TRBV6-1 and TRBJ1-2; tentatively, D is TRBD1 (5 bases). The CDR3 extends over 15 amino acids. Per the germline V gene, CDR1 is MNHNS and CDR2 is SASEGT. The V end lost 3 bases, the J end lost 4 bases, and 15 bases lay between the germline ends. The CDR3 here is CASSEGVERFYGYTF. The CDR3 nucleotides are TGTGCCAGCAGTGAGGGGGTCGAGCGGTTCTATGGCTACACCTTC.

J is TRBJ1-1 and V is TRBV5-1; a weak D match, TRBD1 (5 bases). V dropped 2 bases and J dropped 4 bases, with 12 bases sitting between them. CDR1 SGHRS and CDR2 YFSETQ come from the germline V gene. This CDR3 is 14 amino acids long. The CDR3 DNA reads as TGCGCCAGCAGCTTAGCCAGGGTGGGCACTGAAGCTTTCTTT. Translating it yields CASSLARVGTEAFF.

The V gene is TRBV2, the J gene TRBJ2-7, with a possible D match to TRBD1 (6 bases). The germline CDR1 and CDR2 sequences are SNHLY and FYNNEI. The CDR3 has 13 residues. V was cut by 4 bases and J by 4 bases, with 11 bases left in between. CDR3 protein: CASSVGTLYEQYF. The CDR3 bases are TGTGCCAGCAGTGTCGGGACACTATACGAGCAGTACTTC.

The rearrangement uses TRBV5-1 and TRBJ2-5, with 10 bases identical to TRBD1. Germline V CDR1 and CDR2: SGHRS, YFSETQ. The junction had 14 bases not matched to a gene; V was cut back by 1 base and J by 5 bases. The CDR3 totals 18 residues. CDR3 nucleotide sequence: TGCGCCAGCAGCTTGTGGGGCTCCGGGACAGGGGAGAAGGAGACCCAGTACTTC. Protein product: CASSLWGSGTGEKETQYF.

The CDR3 bases are TGTGCCAGCAGTTTTTCAGGGCAAGAGACCCAGTACTTC. This codes for CASSFSGQETQYF. The rearrangement joins TRBV28 to TRBJ2-5, with a possible D match to TRBD1 (5 bases). Trimming pared 3 bases from V and 2 bases from J, leaving 7 bases between. CDR1 and CDR2 (germline): MDHEN, SYDVKM. The CDR3 consists of 13 residues.

The chain has TRBV5-4 and TRBJ1-1; a possible D gene is TRBD1 (6 bases). The CDR3 extends over 15 amino acids. Germline loops: CDR1 SGHNT, CDR2 YYREEE (reference sequence). Trimming shortened V by 4 bases and J by 0 bases, and 13 bases separated the two germline ends. CDR3 protein: CASSARQEMNTEAFF. CDR3 sequence (DNA): TGTGCCAGCAGCGCGCGACAGGAGATGAACACTGAAGCTTTCTTT.

V is TRBV28 and J is TRBJ2-5, with 8 bases matching TRBD1. The length of the CDR3 is 13 residues. Trimming at V came to 5 bases and at J to 1 base, leaving 0 bases not matched to a gene. Germline CDR1 MDHEN, CDR2 SYDVKM. The CDR3 loop reads CASSGTGQETQYF. CDR3 coding DNA: TGTGCCAGCAGTGGGACAGGCCAAGAGACCCAGTACTTC.

V is TRBV7-9 and J is TRBJ2-5; 8 nucleotides match TRBD2. This CDR3 comprises 14 residues. Trimming at V came to 5 bases and at J to 1 base, leaving 3 bases not matched to a gene. Germline V CDR1 and CDR2: SEHNR, FQNEAQ (reference sequence). For the CDR3, the DNA is TGTGCCAGCAGCCCTGGACTAGCCCAAGAGACCCAGTACTTC. This gives the protein CASSPGLAQETQYF.

The rearrangement links TRBV6-5 to TRBJ2-1; TRBD1 or TRBD2 may be the D gene (6 bases each). CDR3 size: 11 residues. V was cut by 10 bases and J by 9 bases, with 13 bases left in between. CDR1 is MNHEY, CDR2 SVGAGI, per germline. CDR3 region: CAIRRGTEQFF. The CDR3 DNA sequence: TGTGCCATCAGGAGGGGGACTGAGCAGTTCTTC.

This clone appeared a single time. This chain uses TRBV28 with TRBJ2-3; 9 bases align to TRBD2. The CDR3 loop spans 16 amino acids. The J segment lost 5 bases and the V segment lost 5 bases, leaving 11 bases of the junction unmatched. From germline, CDR1 is MDHEN and CDR2 SYDVKM. The DNA of the CDR3 is TGTGCCAGCAGTCTCGGGACTAGCTTTAGTAGAGATACGCAGTATTTT. Encoded protein: CASSLGTSFSRDTQYF.

The rearrangement links TRBV6-1 to TRBJ1-1; D ambiguous. V gave up 3 bases and J gave up 4 bases, with 12 bases separating them. CDR1 is MNHNS and CDR2 is SASEGT in the germline V gene. CDR3 length: 14 residues. The CDR3, as DNA: TGTGCCAGCAGTGAGTTTGTGGGGAGCACTGAAGCTTTCTTT. This translates into CASSEFVGSTEAFF.

This clone has a count of ten or more. V gene TRBV10-1 combines with J gene TRBJ2-7; 8 bases line up with TRBD1. CDR1 and CDR2 from the germline V gene are WNHNN and SYGVQD (reference sequence). This CDR3 has 16 residues. V shed 6 bases and J 1 base; nucleotides not matched to a gene: 11. The chain's CDR3 is CASREPPGQASYEQYF. In DNA, the CDR3 is TGCGCCAGCAGAGAACCTCCGGGACAGGCTTCCTACGAGCAGTACTTC.

This rearrangement joins TRBV28 to TRBJ2-3; TRBD1 might be the D (6 bases). This CDR3 contains 17 residues. The germline CDR1 and CDR2 sequences are MDHEN and SYDVKM. Trimming removed 2 bases from V and 1 base from J, with 16 bases in between. In nucleotides, the CDR3 is TGTGCCAGCAGTTTAGCCAACAGGGAAGGGGGCACAGATACGCAGTATTTT. It encodes CASSLANREGGTDTQYF. The complete variable domain, with remaining parts taken from reference TRBV28 and TRBJ2-3, reads DVKVTQSSRYLVKRTGEKVFLECVQDMDHENMFWYRQDPGLGLRLIYFSYDVKMKEKGDIPEGYSVSREKKERFSLILESASTNQTSMYLCASSLANREGGTDTQYFGPGTRLTVL.

V gene TRBV6-5 combines with J gene TRBJ1-1; D is ambiguous. The length of the CDR3 is 15 residues. Germline CDR1 is MNHEY and CDR2 is SVGAGI. V lost 3 bases and J 0 bases, leaving 11 bases between the germline ends. CDR3 in DNA: TGTGCCAGCAGTTATCTAGGGTCCATGAACACTGAAGCTTTCTTT. Translating gives CASSYLGSMNTEAFF.

The CDR3 nucleotides read TGTGCCAGCAGCGCGCAAAACATTCAGTACTTC. Translated: CASSAQNIQYF. The gene calls are TRBV11-2 and TRBJ2-4; D gene unclear. V was pared by 5 bases and J by 5 bases, with 4 bases between. This CDR3 has 11 amino acids. Germline CDR1 and CDR2: SGHAT and FQNNGV.

This rearrangement joins TRBV3-1 (or the pseudogene TRBV3-2) to TRBJ2-2; 8 bases line up with TRBD1. With V trimmed by 2 bases and J by 5 bases, 1 base remained unmatched. Germline values: CDR1 LGHDT, CDR2 YNNKEL (reference sequence). This CDR3 has 14 amino acids. The CDR3 loop is CASSQQGATGELFF. The CDR3 nucleotides read TGTGCCAGCAGCCAACAGGGGGCGACCGGGGAGCTGTTTTTT.

CDR3 nucleotides: TGTGCCAGCAGCTTAAGCGCAGATGAAAAACTGTTTTTT. Residues: CASSLSADEKLFF. J is TRBJ1-4 and V is TRBV7-2; no reliable D call. CDR3 length: 13 residues. Germline lookup yields CDR1 SGHTA and CDR2 FQGNSA. The V and J ends lost 2 bases and 6 bases respectively, with 7 bases between them.

The J gene is TRBJ2-1, the V gene TRBV28, with 10 nucleotides matching TRBD1. CDR3 length: 17 residues. CDR1 and CDR2 from the germline V gene are MDHEN and SYDVKM. J lost 6 bases, V lost 6 bases, and 14 bases had no gene match. The CDR3 DNA reads TGTGCCAGCAGATGGACAGGGGGAGAATACGGGCTCAATGAGCAGTTCTTC. This sequence encodes CASRWTGGEYGLNEQFF.

The chain combines TRBV6-5 with TRBJ2-7, with TRBD1 matching 7 bases. V lost 3 bases and J lost 0; bases outside the gene matches: 5. The CDR3 length is 15 residues. CDR1 is MNHEY and CDR2 is SVGAGI in the germline V gene. CDR3: CASSYGTAYSYEQYF. The CDR3 coding sequence is TGTGCCAGCAGTTATGGGACAGCTTACTCCTACGAGCAGTACTTC.

The chain carries TRBV18 and TRBJ2-3; D is undetermined. Trimming removed 3 bases from V and 0 bases from J, with 13 bases in between. Germline CDR1 is KGHSH and CDR2 is LQKENI. The CDR3 runs 16 residues. The CDR3 protein is CASSPLEATSTDTQYF. DNA of the CDR3: TGTGCCAGCTCACCCCTGGAAGCTACTAGCACAGATACGCAGTATTTT.

This chain joins TRBV5-1 and TRBJ1-3; no reliable D call. CDR1 SGHRS and CDR2 YFSETQ come from the germline V gene. The ends were cut back, 5 bases at V and 2 bases at J, with 2 bases in the middle. CDR3 length equals 11 residues. CDR3 sequence (DNA): TGCGCCAGCAGGACTGGAAACACCATATATTTT. Amino acids: CASRTGNTIYF.